The T cell receptor beta chain described here comes from a study of T-cell memory formation after mild COVID-19. Study in general: Across donors, TCR clusters were largely donor specific. General observations from the study: Pre-infection memory already had some responding clones, implying cross-reactive memory joined. Contracting clones from day 15 to 85 had balanced CD4/CD8; later expanders favoured CD4+.

Losses at the gene ends were 3 bases for V and 7 bases for J; bases not matched to a gene: 7. This CDR3 is built from 15 residues. TCR alpha and TCR beta cDNA libraries carrying sample barcodes and UMIs came from 5'RACE with constant-segment primers. TCRdb recomputed calls from the 5' RACE reads with MiXCR, one row per CDR3 protein. This sample carries 300,000 to 350,000 distinct CDR3 sequences, roughly a fifth of them seen once, and the ten largest clones take under 25%. This clonotype was picked up a small number of times. Its antigen is unidentified. This clonotype was sampled from a man aged 18 to 30 who had mild COVID-19 (a few samples of this study predate the infection). Cell type and time point are not known. The sequenced sample consisted of PBMCs or a T cell subset sorted from them (not recorded which). The genes are TRBV12-3 or TRBV12-4 and TRBJ1-5, with 9 positions matching TRBD1. CDR3: CASSFPGTGRQPQHF. DNA of the CDR3: TGTGCCAGCAGTTTCCCCGGGACAGGGAGGCAGCCCCAGCATTTT.